These T cell receptor beta chains were read from a single sample in a study of shared clonotypes between healthy human individuals. Sequencing used immunoSEQ multiplex PCR; TCRdb keeps in-frame clones, though not all of them. Of some 470,000 clones listed, about 82% are singletons. The sequencing input was PBMCs. The receptors here all came from a woman aged 40 to 50 in good health. Some clones in this sample may be carry-over from other donors' samples. Each CDR3 is given with its conserved first and last residue. Each record gives: J gene, clone size, V gene, D gene, CDR3 protein, CDR3 DNA. D genes are given only for firm matches. For some rows the clone size is stated as once, few or many, or as a class when expanded; others skip it.

TRBJ1-5 | NA | TRBV30 | TRBD1 | CACQDRGSNQPQHF | TGTGCCTGCCAGGACAGGGGAAGCAATCAGCCCCAGCATTTT
TRBJ2-1 | once | TRBV6-4 | TRBD2 | CASSPRGLAGTSSYNEQFF | TGTGCCAGCAGTCCCCGAGGTTTAGCGGGTACAAGCTCCTACAATGAGCAGTTCTTC
TRBJ2-3 | NA | TRBV18 | TRBD1 | CASSPGQGRDTQYF | TGTGCCAGCTCACCCGGACAGGGACGAGATACGCAGTATTTT
TRBJ2-1 | once | TRBV5-6 | TRBD1 | CASSSTGSTYNEQFF | TGTGCCAGCAGCTCGACAGGGTCGACCTACAATGAGCAGTTCTTC
TRBJ1-1 | many | TRBV19 | NA | CASSIRAGLEAFF | TGTGCCAGTAGTATCAGGGCAGGGCTTGAAGCTTTCTTT
TRBJ1-2 | NA | TRBV5-6 | TRBD1 | CASSLVGQGRFGYTF | TGTGCCAGCAGCTTGGTGGGACAGGGGCGTTTTGGCTACACCTTC
TRBJ2-5 | few | TRBV10-3 | TRBD2 | CATQTSGGPRETQYF | TGTGCCACCCAAACTAGCGGGGGTCCGAGGGAGACCCAGTACTTC
TRBJ2-7 | once | TRBV29-1 | NA | CSAQGPEQYF | TGCAGCGCCCAAGGCCCCGAGCAGTACTTC
TRBJ2-7 | NA | TRBV11-1 | TRBD2 | CASSLGGTSSYEQYF | TGTGCCAGCAGCTTAGGGGGGACTAGCTCCTACGAGCAGTACTTC
TRBJ2-3 | NA | TRBV5-4 | NA | CASSLGAARGSTDTQYF | TGTGCCAGCAGCTTGGGCGCGGCCAGGGGAAGCACAGATACGCAGTATTTT
TRBJ2-4 | NA | TRBV28 | TRBD1 | CASSRQGKNIQYF | TGTGCCAGCAGCCGACAGGGAAAAAACATTCAGTACTTC
TRBJ2-7 | NA | TRBV7-3 | NA | CASSLTPGSYEQYF | TGTGCCAGCAGCTTAACCCCCGGCTCCTACGAGCAGTACTTC
TRBJ2-7 | NA | TRBV7-3 | TRBD2 | CASSRRLAGVHEQYF | TGTGCCAGCAGCCGAAGACTAGCGGGAGTCCACGAGCAGTACTTC
TRBJ2-2 | NA | TRBV25-1 | NA | CASLEGLNTGELFF | TGTGCCAGCCTTGAGGGGCTAAACACCGGGGAGCTGTTTTTT
TRBJ2-3 | NA | TRBV7-2 | NA | CASHGDVLTDTQYF | TGTGCCAGTCACGGGGACGTCTTGACAGATACGCAGTATTTT
TRBJ2-2 | few | TRBV7-9 | TRBD2 | CASSAWSGSFAGELFF | TGTGCCAGCAGCGCATGGAGCGGGAGCTTCGCCGGGGAGCTGTTTTTT
TRBJ2-1 | NA | TRBV5-1 | NA | CASSSGYYNEQFF | TGCGCCAGCAGTTCTGGTTACTACAATGAGCAGTTCTTC
TRBJ2-7 | NA | TRBV21-1 | NA | CASTRRDREGYEQYF | TGTGCCAGCACCAGGAGGGACAGGGAGGGGTACGAGCAGTACTTC
TRBJ2-2 | NA | TRBV7-2 | TRBD1 | CASRKGGTGIGTGELFF | TGTGCCAGCAGGAAAGGGGGGACAGGCATTGGAACCGGGGAGCTGTTTTTT
TRBJ1-2 | many | TRBV7-2 | TRBD1 | CASSLGPDRGGGYTF | TGTGCCAGCAGCTTGGGACCAGACAGGGGAGGAGGCTACACCTTC
TRBJ1-2 | few | TRBV7-2 | NA | CASSNRFGGGNGYTF | TGTGCCAGCAGCAACAGGTTTGGGGGAGGTAATGGCTACACCTTC
TRBJ1-5 | once | TRBV28 | NA | CASSLRKGYNQPQHF | TGTGCCAGCAGCCTTAGGAAGGGGTACAATCAGCCCCAGCATTTT
TRBJ1-4 | NA | TRBV15 | NA | CATSRDQGEGEKLFF | TGTGCCACCAGCAGAGACCAGGGTGAGGGGGAAAAACTGTTTTTT
TRBJ2-1 | NA | TRBV5-1 | NA | CASSLAGSTEQFF | TGCGCCAGCAGCTTGGCGGGCTCAACTGAGCAGTTCTTC
TRBJ2-4 | NA | TRBV6-6 | TRBD1 | CASRETGNGNIQYF | TGTGCCAGCAGGGAGACAGGGAACGGCAACATTCAGTACTTC
TRBJ1-2 | few | TRBV9 | NA | CASSPVVSAGGYTF | TGTGCCAGCAGCCCCGTTGTTTCGGCCGGGGGCTACACCTTC
TRBJ1-5 | once | TRBV5-4 | NA | CASSQDQGSHQPQHF | TGTGCCAGCAGCCAAGATCAGGGAAGCCATCAGCCCCAGCATTTT
TRBJ2-7 | many | TRBV30 | TRBD2 | CAWSDGRAWYEQYF | TGTGCCTGGAGTGACGGGAGGGCATGGTACGAGCAGTACTTC
TRBJ2-1 | NA | TRBV7-3 | NA | CASSPGLALFDEQFF | TGTGCCAGCAGTCCGGGGCTAGCCTTATTTGATGAGCAGTTCTTC
TRBJ2-1 | NA | TRBV7-8 | NA | CASSLNGPYNEQFF | TGTGCCAGCAGCTTAAACGGTCCCTACAATGAGCAGTTCTTC
TRBJ2-1 | few | TRBV5-1 | NA | CASSLENRWGSYNEQFF | TGCGCCAGCAGCTTGGAGAATAGGTGGGGCTCCTACAATGAGCAGTTCTTC
TRBJ2-6 | NA | TRBV19 | NA | CASSIVRVEASGANVLTF | TGTGCCAGTAGTATCGTTAGGGTGGAGGCTTCTGGGGCCAACGTCCTGACTTTC
TRBJ2-5 | once | TRBV5-3 | NA | CARSLGLLKETQYF | TGTGCCAGAAGCTTGGGGCTCCTCAAAGAGACCCAGTACTTC
TRBJ2-1 | NA | TRBV5-1 | TRBD2 | CASSMGLAGVNEQFF | TGCGCCAGCAGCATGGGACTAGCGGGAGTCAATGAGCAGTTCTTC
TRBJ2-1 | NA | TRBV5-1 | TRBD2 | CASSPGGSSGIVGEQFF | TGCGCCAGCAGCCCCGGGGGGAGTAGCGGGATTGTTGGTGAGCAGTTCTTC